This T cell receptor beta chain was profiled in a study of cytomegalovirus exposure and HLA in healthy donors. Study observations and caveats: There was a cluster of highly shared sequence variants that was likely a sequencing artifact. The productive fraction for most TCR beta V segments was about 90% or about 30% in an earlier analysis.

A note on this clone: Its antigen is not known.

Primers included in the PCR were 60 Vbeta and 13 Jbeta primers. Clones were read by immunoSEQ multiplex PCR, and TCRdb kept only the in-frame ones, dropping some. The sample lists about 95,000 clones, around 81% seen once, with around 4.2% in the top ten. The junction had 6 bases not matched to a gene; V was cut back by 4 bases and J by 2 bases. Germline V lookup: CDR1 LNHDA, CDR2 SQIVND (reference sequence). The CDR3 totals 16 residues. The donors comprised healthy bone marrow donors. At the time of sampling, donors were nominally healthy, though unrecorded immune exposures were likely. The sample taken for sequencing was PBMCs. The genes are TRBV19 and TRBJ1-4; 8 positions agree with TRBD1. This TCR was sampled from a woman in her 70s in good health and CMV-seropositive. Here the CDR3 reads CASSKLTGGTNEKLFF. CDR3 DNA: TGTGCCAGTAGTAAACTCACAGGGGGGACTAATGAAAAACTGTTTTTT. Filled out from reference TRBV19 and TRBJ1-4, the complete variable domain reads DGGITQSPKYLFRKEGQNVTLSCEQNLNHDAMYWYRQDPGQGLRLIYYSQIVNDFQKGDIAEGYSVSREKKESFPLTVTSAQKNPTAFYLCASSKLTGGTNEKLFFGSGTQLSVL.